The 10 T cell receptor beta chains in this list originate from one sample, sequenced in a study of CD8+ T cells in alopecia areata. TCR sequencing used cDNA made by reverse transcription of extracted RNA. TCRdb keeps only in-frame clones here, not all; method: immunoSEQ multiplex PCR. The table has about 160,000 clones, about three fifths seen once; the top ten hold roughly 0.91%. Treatment given: oral pan-JAK inhibitor, 5-10 mg twice daily. Sequencing used CD4+ T cells sorted from blood, obtained at week 4, from a patient treated with tofacitinib. Receptors originate from a human donor with alopecia areata.

This chain connects TRBV7-9 to TRBJ1-1; D perhaps matches TRBD1 (6 bases). The CDR3 totals 13 residues. Trimming took off 4 bases at V and 4 bases at J, with 10 bases between the two ends. From germline, CDR1 is SEHNR and CDR2 FQNEAQ (reference sequence). CDR3 loop: CASSSRGGTEAFF. CDR3 nucleotide sequence: TGTGCCAGCAGCTCTAGGGGGGGCACTGAAGCTTTCTTT. Based on the CDR3 plus reference TRBV7-9 and TRBJ1-1, the full variable domain is DTGVSQNPRHKITKRGQNVTFRCDPISEHNRLYWYRQTLGQGPEFLTYFQNEAQLEKSRLLSDRFSAERPKGSFSTLEIQRTEQGDSAMYLCASSSRGGTEAFFGQGTRLTVV.

The rearrangement uses TRBV7-6 and TRBJ2-3; 8 positions match TRBD1. In germline, CDR1 is SGHVS, CDR2 FNYEAQ. This CDR3 region has 17 residues. Germline trimming cut 5 bases from V and 1 base from J; bases unmatched to any gene: 11. CDR3 sequence: CASSPTPDRDRTDTQYF. CDR3 nucleotides: TGTGCCAGCAGCCCTACCCCGGACAGGGACCGCACAGATACGCAGTATTTT.

As DNA, the CDR3 is TGTGCCAGCAGTATGGACGGAAATCAGCCCCAGCATTTT. It encodes CASSMDGNQPQHF. This rearrangement joins TRBV6-5 to TRBJ1-5; no firm D call. Germline V gene lookup returns CDR1 MNHEY and CDR2 SVGAGI. This CDR3 is 13 amino acids long. Trimming took off 5 bases at V and 4 bases at J, with 9 bases between the two ends.

Only a few counts were recorded for this clone. The chain recombines TRBV15 with TRBJ2-5; possibly TRBD2 for D (5 bases). Deletions cut 3 bases from V and 2 bases from J, with 7 bases between. The CDR3 sequence is 13 residues long. CDR1 LNHNV and CDR2 YYDKDF come from the germline V gene (reference sequence). CDR3 sequence reads: CATSRDLQETQYF. CDR3 bases: TGTGCCACCAGCAGGGACTTGCAAGAGACCCAGTACTTC.

V gene TRBV2 combines with J gene TRBJ2-2; no clear D. With 4 bases removed from V and 5 bases from J, the gap between germline ends came to 11 bases. This CDR3 contains 14 residues. Germline values: CDR1 SNHLY, CDR2 FYNNEI. This CDR3 reads CASSGNSRTGELFF. CDR3 nucleotides: TGTGCCAGCAGTGGTAATTCGAGAACCGGGGAGCTGTTTTTT.

This sequence joins TRBV11-2 and TRBJ2-3; no clear D gene. The V gene's germline CDR1 is SGHAT and CDR2 FQNNGV. V was clipped by 6 bases and J by 2 bases, with 6 bases between them. The CDR3 loop spans 12 amino acids. As DNA, the CDR3 is TGTGCCAGCAGGCTCGACACAGATACGCAGTATTTT. Encoded protein: CASRLDTDTQYF.

The chain joins TRBV7-6 to TRBJ2-2; D is unclear. CDR3 size: 18 residues. Trimming stripped 1 base from V and 1 base from J, with 16 bases between. The V gene's germline CDR1 is SGHVS and CDR2 FNYEAQ. The CDR3 protein is CASSLGVGGTLNTGELFF. The CDR3 bases are TGTGCCAGCAGCTTAGGGGTCGGCGGAACATTGAACACCGGGGAGCTGTTTTTT.

This clone was detected once. This chain links TRBV30 with TRBJ1-2; unclear D gene. V was shortened by 1 base and J by 2 bases, with 5 bases between the two germline ends. This CDR3 has 12 residues. The V gene's germline CDR1 is GTSNPN and CDR2 SVGIG (reference sequence). The DNA of the CDR3 is TGTGCCTGGAGTGGGACGAACTATGGCTACACCTTC. Protein product: CAWSGTNYGYTF.

The V and J genes are TRBV14 and TRBJ2-5; 8 positions match TRBD2. V shed 0 bases, J shed 0 bases, and the junction held 6 bases outside the gene matches. Germline CDR1 SGHDN, CDR2 FVKESK. This CDR3 region has 17 residues. The CDR3 loop is CASSQDWIAGYQETQYF. Written as DNA, the CDR3 is TGTGCCAGCAGCCAAGATTGGATAGCGGGGTACCAAGAGACCCAGTACTTC.

The CDR3: CAWGFKTGAANQPQHF. As DNA, the CDR3 is TGTGCCTGGGGGTTCAAAACCGGGGCAGCGAATCAGCCCCAGCATTTT. The rearrangement links TRBV30 to TRBJ1-5; tentative D call: TRBD1 (5 bases). Trimming shortened V by 5 bases and J by 4 bases, and 21 bases separated the two germline ends. This CDR3 region has 16 residues. The germline V gene has CDR1 GTSNPN and CDR2 SVGIG (reference sequence).